This T cell receptor beta chain was profiled in a study of technical replicates of blood from a few donors. Per germline, CDR1 MNHNS and CDR2 SASEGT. The CDR3 has 15 residues. V was shortened by 2 bases and J by 0 bases, with 10 bases between the two germline ends. The table came from immunoSEQ multiplex PCR; TCRdb's copy has only in-frame clones and leaves some out. Of 65,000 to 95,000 clones in the sample, 93% were seen once. This clone was recorded only once. The sequence came from a human donor in good health. The rearrangement joins TRBV6-1 to TRBJ1-2; no definite D call. Sequencing input: T cells isolated from PBMCs. CDR3 bases: TGTGCCAGCAGTGAATTTCTACCCGCTAACTATGGCTACACCTTC. It yields the protein CASSEFLPANYGYTF.